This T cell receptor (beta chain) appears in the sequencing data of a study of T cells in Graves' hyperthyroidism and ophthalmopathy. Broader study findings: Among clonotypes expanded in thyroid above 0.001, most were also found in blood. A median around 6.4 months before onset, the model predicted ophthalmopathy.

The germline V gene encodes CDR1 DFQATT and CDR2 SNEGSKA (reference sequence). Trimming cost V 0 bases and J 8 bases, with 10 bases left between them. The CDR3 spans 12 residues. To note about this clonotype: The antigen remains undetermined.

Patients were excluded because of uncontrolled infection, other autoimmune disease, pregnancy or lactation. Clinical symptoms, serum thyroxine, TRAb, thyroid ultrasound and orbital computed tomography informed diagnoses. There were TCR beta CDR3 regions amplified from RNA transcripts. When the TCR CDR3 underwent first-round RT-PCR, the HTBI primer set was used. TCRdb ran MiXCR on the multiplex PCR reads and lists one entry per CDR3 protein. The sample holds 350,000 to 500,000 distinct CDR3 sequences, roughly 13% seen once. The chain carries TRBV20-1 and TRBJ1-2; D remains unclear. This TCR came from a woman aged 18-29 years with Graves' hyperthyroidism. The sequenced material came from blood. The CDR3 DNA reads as TGCAGTGCTAGAGATAGCGGCCTCGGCTACACCTTC. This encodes CSARDSGLGYTF.